This record covers a single T cell receptor (beta chain). Antigen: not known. The time point: persistent/refractory GD, antithyroid drugs over 5 years with positive TRAb. Scientists built the TCR library using RNA that was extracted from PBMCs. This sample is part of a study of regulatory T cells in long-lasting Graves disease. General study points: Newly diagnosed disease favored TRBV20-1 and TRBJ2-1 over persistent disease.

Construction of the TCR beta libraries employed iRepertoire HTBI primers in conjunction with Arm-PCR of CDR3 regions. TCRdb reprocessed the multiplex PCR reads via MiXCR and lists one record per CDR3 protein. The data contain 400,000 to 500,000 distinct CDR3 sequences, around 23% of them singletons. Germline-derived CDR1 and CDR2 are WSHSY and SAAADI. The CDR3 totals 14 residues. The sample here was peripheral blood mononuclear cells (PBMCs), taken when the disease was refractory, from a patient treated with antithyroid drugs. The rearrangement joins TRBV10-2 to TRBJ2-5, with 7 nucleotides matching TRBD1. The J call is in doubt because the DNA end fits TRBJ2-7 better. The TCR was taken from a female donor with Graves disease. CDR3: CASRTGTVLNEQYF. CDR3 nucleotides: TGCGCCAGTCGGACCGGGACAGTGTTGAACGAGCAGTACTTC.